Below, 18 T cell receptor beta chains from the same sample are listed, as sequenced in a study of cytomegalovirus exposure and HLA in healthy donors. The method was immunoSEQ multiplex PCR; TCRdb's version includes in-frame clones alone and lacks a portion of them. The data contain 60,000 to 90,000 clones, 94% of them seen just once; the ten biggest clones take up about 0.63%. Material: PBMCs. The source of these receptors is a woman between 18 and 29 years old in good health and CMV-seronegative.

J is TRBJ2-7 and V is TRBV29-1, with D perhaps TRBD1 (6 bases). Per germline, CDR1 SQVTM and CDR2 ANQGSEA. The CDR3 covers 13 residues. V lost 5 bases and J lost 0, with 11 bases in between. CDR3 protein: CSVSTGSSYEQYF. The CDR3 DNA follows: TGCAGCGTTTCTACAGGGAGCTCCTACGAGCAGTACTTC.

The chain uses TRBV7-2 and TRBJ1-6, with D possibly matching TRBD1 (5 bases). V dropped 5 bases and J dropped 8 bases, with 16 bases sitting between them. CDR3 length equals 15 residues. Germline V lookup: CDR1 SGHTA, CDR2 FQGNSA. The CDR3 protein is CASSGSGTFYSPLHF. The CDR3 DNA follows: TGTGCCAGCAGCGGGTCTGGGACTTTCTATTCACCCCTCCACTTT.

This chain joins TRBV28 and TRBJ1-4; D is perhaps TRBD1 (6 bases). This CDR3 is 14 amino acids long. Trimming left V 7 bases short and J 5 bases short, with 14 bases between. Germline V gene sequence: CDR1 MDHEN, CDR2 SYDVKM. The CDR3 nucleotides are TGTGCCAGCAAACTAGGACAGTTAAATGAAAAACTGTTTTTT. It specifies CASKLGQLNEKLFF.

The chain links TRBV19 to TRBJ1-6; D gene unclear. CDR3 length: 18 residues. Germline values: CDR1 LNHDA, CDR2 SQIVND (reference sequence). Trimming left V 2 bases short and J 7 bases short, with 21 bases between. CDR3 sequence reads: CASSIILMVRPNNSPLHF. The CDR3 DNA reads TGTGCCAGTAGTATAATCTTGATGGTCAGGCCAAACAATTCACCCCTCCACTTT.

This chain links TRBV25-1 with TRBJ2-2; 12 positions match TRBD2. The V gene end was trimmed by 5 bases and the J gene end by 3 bases; junction bases not matched to a gene: 1. The length of the CDR3 is 15 residues. Germline V gene sequence: CDR1 MGHDK, CDR2 SYGVNS. The CDR3 here is CASSTSGGHTGELFF. The CDR3 nucleotides are TGTGCCAGCAGTACTAGCGGGGGGCACACCGGGGAGCTGTTTTTT. The full variable domain, in which reference TRBV25-1 and TRBJ2-2 provide the parts outside the CDR3, is EADIYQTPRYLVIGTGKKITLECSQTMGHDKMYWYQQDPGMELHLIHYSYGVNSTEKGDLSSESTVSRIRTEHFPLTLESARPSHTSQYLCASSTSGGHTGELFFGEGSRLTVL.

The chain combines TRBV19 with TRBJ1-2; tentatively, D is TRBD1 (5 bases). The germline V gene encodes CDR1 LNHDA and CDR2 SQIVND (reference sequence). The CDR3 totals 18 residues. Between the trimmed V and J ends, which lost 3 bases and 0 bases, there was a span of 20 bases. CDR3 bases: TGTGCCAGTAGTATGGCCACCAAGGGGACTATAGCTAACTATGGCTACACCTTC. Protein sequence: CASSMATKGTIANYGYTF.

The V call is TRBV7-2, the J call TRBJ2-2; D not certain. This CDR3 spans 16 amino acids. The V gene lost 1 base and the J gene lost 0 bases, with 9 bases spanning the gap. The V gene's germline CDR1 is SGHTA and CDR2 FQGNSA. The CDR3 reads CASSLDRHANTGELFF. The DNA for the CDR3 is TGTGCCAGCAGCTTAGACCGACACGCGAACACCGGGGAGCTGTTTTTT.

This sequence joins TRBV5-8 and TRBJ2-7, with 10 bases aligning to TRBD2. The junction had 6 bases not matched to a gene; V was cut back by 3 bases and J by 3 bases. The CDR3 is 15 residues long. CDR1 SGHTS and CDR2 YDEGEE come from the germline V gene. The CDR3 DNA is TGTGCCAGCAGCTACCCGGGACTAGCGAGCTACGAGCAGTACTTC. Translating gives CASSYPGLASYEQYF.

V usage is TRBV5-1 and J usage is TRBJ1-3, with D perhaps matching TRBD1 (5 bases). V lost 0 bases, J lost 2 bases, and 12 bases lay in between. Germline V gene sequence: CDR1 SGHRS, CDR2 YFSETQ. CDR3 size: 16 residues. CDR3 DNA: TGCGCCAGCAGCTTGGGACAGTGGGGCCCTGGAAACACCATATATTTT. This sequence encodes CASSLGQWGPGNTIYF.

CDR3 in amino acids: CASSATGITEAFF. The CDR3 DNA reads TGTGCCAGCAGCGCGACAGGGATCACTGAAGCTTTCTTT. V is TRBV7-3 and J is TRBJ1-1; 7 bases align to TRBD1. This CDR3 is 13 amino acids long. J gave up 4 bases and V 5 bases, and 4 bases lay outside the gene matches. In germline, CDR1 is SGHTA, CDR2 FQGTGA.

The chain employs TRBV5-1 and TRBJ1-5; D is uncertain. The V gene lost 0 bases and the J gene lost 3 bases, with 7 bases spanning the gap. Germline V CDR1 and CDR2: SGHRS, YFSETQ. The CDR3 is 14 residues long. CDR3 DNA: TGCGCCAGCAGCTTGGGTCAGAACAATCAGCCCCAGCATTTT. Translation: CASSLGQNNQPQHF.

The chain combines TRBV30 with TRBJ1-1; D possibly corresponds to TRBD1 (6 bases). V was trimmed by 1 base and J by 3 bases, leaving 12 bases between them. The CDR3 is 14 residues long. The germline V gene encodes CDR1 GTSNPN and CDR2 SVGIG (reference sequence). The DNA for the CDR3 is TGTGCCTGGAGTGAGGCAGGGGATTACACTGAAGCTTTCTTT. Protein product: CAWSEAGDYTEAFF. The whole variable domain, remainder taken from reference TRBV30 and TRBJ1-1, is SQTIHQWPATLVQPVGSPLSLECTVEGTSNPNLYWYRQAAGRGLQLLFYSVGIGQISSEVPQNLSASRPQDRQFILSSKKLLLSDSGFYLCAWSEAGDYTEAFFGQGTRLTVV.

A single count supports this clone. This chain links TRBV6-1 with TRBJ2-2; D perhaps matches TRBD2 (5 bases). Looked up from germline, CDR1 is MNHNS and CDR2 is SASEGT. The CDR3 has 13 amino acids. V gave up 5 bases and J gave up 6 bases, with 10 bases separating them. Here the CDR3 reads CASSSPSPGELFF. CDR3 bases: TGTGCCAGCAGTTCCCCTAGCCCCGGGGAGCTGTTTTTT.

This clone was seen once. The gene calls are TRBV6-6 and TRBJ1-5, with TRBD1 identical over 9 bases. The CDR3 covers 15 residues. The J segment lost 4 bases and the V segment lost 2 bases, leaving 3 bases of the junction unmatched. Germline V gene sequence: CDR1 MNHNY, CDR2 SVGAGI (reference sequence). CDR3 DNA sequence: TGTGCCAGCAGTTACCTCGGACAGGGGAATCAGCCCCAGCATTTT. Translated, it gives CASSYLGQGNQPQHF.

V gene TRBV5-4 combines with J gene TRBJ2-7; 9 positions match TRBD2. Unmatched junction bases numbered 15, after V lost 4 bases and J lost 7 bases. Germline V gene sequence: CDR1 SGHNT, CDR2 YYREEE (reference sequence). The CDR3 loop spans 16 amino acids. For the CDR3, the DNA is TGTGCCAGCAGCGGAGGTGCTAGCGGGGTGTCTGGGGAGCAGTACTTC. Translated, it gives CASSGGASGVSGEQYF.

As regards this clone: This sample also contains other DNA sequences that code for the same CDR3. The rearrangement joins TRBV4-1 to TRBJ1-5; no clear D gene. There are 15 residues in the CDR3. CDR1 and CDR2 from the germline V gene are MGHRA and YSYEKL. V was shortened by 1 base and J by 1 base, with 8 bases between the two germline ends. In DNA, the CDR3 is TGCGCCAGCAGCCAAGCGGAGGAGAGCAATCAGCCCCAGCATTTT. Translated, it gives CASSQAEESNQPQHF.

This chain uses TRBV23-1 with TRBJ2-7, with 8 bases matching TRBD1. TRBV23-1 qualifies as an ORF whose function is uncertain. The CDR3 is made up of 15 amino acids. V was pared by 0 bases and J by 5 bases, with 6 bases of the junction left unmatched. The CDR3 DNA is TGCGCCAGCAGTCAATCCGGGGACAGGCTCAACGAGCAGTACTTC. Protein product: CASSQSGDRLNEQYF.

The chain uses TRBV5-4 and TRBJ1-1; 7 positions agree with TRBD1. This CDR3 is 14 amino acids long. The trim removed 5 bases at V and 6 bases at J, leaving 10 bases unmatched. Germline CDR1 and CDR2: SGHNT and YYREEE (reference sequence). The CDR3 coding sequence is TGTGCCAGCAGACCGACAGGGAGGAGGGCTGAAGCTTTCTTT. Its protein is CASRPTGRRAEAFF.